This T cell receptor beta chain is drawn from a study of blood T cell repertoires in COVID-19. Germline V lookup: CDR1 SGHNT, CDR2 YYREEE (reference sequence). V was clipped by 2 bases and J by 2 bases; unmatched bases: 8. The CDR3 extends over 17 amino acids. TCRdb's copy holds only in-frame clones and misses some; the assay was immunoSEQ multiplex PCR. This sample carries fewer than 150,000 clones, roughly 81% of them seen once, and the ten largest clones take 9.5% to 15%. The receptor comes from a human donor in a cohort sampled during active COVID-19. Material: peripheral blood. The chain combines TRBV5-4 with TRBJ2-3; 10 bases match TRBD2. The CDR3 is CASSLGLAGDTTDTQYF. CDR3 DNA sequence: TGTGCCAGCAGCTTAGGGCTAGCGGGGGACACCACAGATACGCAGTATTTT.